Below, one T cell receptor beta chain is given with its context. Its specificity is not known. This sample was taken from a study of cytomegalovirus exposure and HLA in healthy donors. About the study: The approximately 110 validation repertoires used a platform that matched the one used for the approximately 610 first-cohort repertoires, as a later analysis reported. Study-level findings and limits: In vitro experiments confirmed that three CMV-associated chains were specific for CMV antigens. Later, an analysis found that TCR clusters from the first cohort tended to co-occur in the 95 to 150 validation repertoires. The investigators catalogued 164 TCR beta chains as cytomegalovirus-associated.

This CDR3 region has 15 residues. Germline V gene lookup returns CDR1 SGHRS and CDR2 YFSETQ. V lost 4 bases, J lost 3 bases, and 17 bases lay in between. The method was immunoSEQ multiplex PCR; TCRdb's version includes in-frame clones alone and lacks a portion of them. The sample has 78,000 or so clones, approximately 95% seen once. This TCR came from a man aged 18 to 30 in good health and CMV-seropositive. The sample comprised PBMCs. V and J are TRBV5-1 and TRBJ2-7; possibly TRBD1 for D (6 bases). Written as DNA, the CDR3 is TGCGCCAGCAGCGATTCAGGGGCCCTCATCTACGAGCAGTACTTC. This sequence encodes CASSDSGALIYEQYF. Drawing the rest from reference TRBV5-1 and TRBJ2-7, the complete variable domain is KAGVTQTPRYLIKTRGQQVTLSCSPISGHRSVSWYQQTPGQGLQFLFEYFSETQRNKGNFPGRFSGRQFSNSRSEMNVSTLELGDSALYLCASSDSGALIYEQYFGPGTRLTVT.